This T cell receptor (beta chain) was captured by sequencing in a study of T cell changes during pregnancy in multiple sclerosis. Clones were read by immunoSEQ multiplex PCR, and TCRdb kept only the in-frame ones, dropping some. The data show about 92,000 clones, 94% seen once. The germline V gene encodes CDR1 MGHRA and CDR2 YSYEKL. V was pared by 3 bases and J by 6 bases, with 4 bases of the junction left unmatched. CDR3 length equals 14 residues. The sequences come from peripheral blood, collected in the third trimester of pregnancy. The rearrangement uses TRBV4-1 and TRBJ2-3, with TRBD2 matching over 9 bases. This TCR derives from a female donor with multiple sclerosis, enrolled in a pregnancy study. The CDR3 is CASSHSGRSDTQYF. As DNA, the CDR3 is TGCGCCAGCAGCCATAGCGGGAGAAGCGATACGCAGTATTTT.